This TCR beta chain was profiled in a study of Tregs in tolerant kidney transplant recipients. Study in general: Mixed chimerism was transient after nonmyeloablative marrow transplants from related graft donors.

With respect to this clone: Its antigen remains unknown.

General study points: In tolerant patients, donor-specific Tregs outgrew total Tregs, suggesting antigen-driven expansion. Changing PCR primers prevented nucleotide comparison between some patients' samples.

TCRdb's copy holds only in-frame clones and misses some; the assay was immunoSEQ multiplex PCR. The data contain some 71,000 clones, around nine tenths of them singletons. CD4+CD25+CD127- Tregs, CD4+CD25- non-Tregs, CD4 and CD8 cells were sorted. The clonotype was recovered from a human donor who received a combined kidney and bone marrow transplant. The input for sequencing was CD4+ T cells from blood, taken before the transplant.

This CDR3 is CASRGSGLGNQPQHF. The CDR3 coding sequence is TGTGCCAGTAGGGGCAGTGGTTTAGGCAATCAGCCCCAGCATTTT. The chain combines TRBV19 with TRBJ1-5; D remains ambiguous. The germline V gene encodes CDR1 LNHDA and CDR2 SQIVND (reference sequence). The CDR3 totals 15 residues. The germline V and J ends were trimmed by 6 bases and 2 bases, with 14 bases remaining between them.